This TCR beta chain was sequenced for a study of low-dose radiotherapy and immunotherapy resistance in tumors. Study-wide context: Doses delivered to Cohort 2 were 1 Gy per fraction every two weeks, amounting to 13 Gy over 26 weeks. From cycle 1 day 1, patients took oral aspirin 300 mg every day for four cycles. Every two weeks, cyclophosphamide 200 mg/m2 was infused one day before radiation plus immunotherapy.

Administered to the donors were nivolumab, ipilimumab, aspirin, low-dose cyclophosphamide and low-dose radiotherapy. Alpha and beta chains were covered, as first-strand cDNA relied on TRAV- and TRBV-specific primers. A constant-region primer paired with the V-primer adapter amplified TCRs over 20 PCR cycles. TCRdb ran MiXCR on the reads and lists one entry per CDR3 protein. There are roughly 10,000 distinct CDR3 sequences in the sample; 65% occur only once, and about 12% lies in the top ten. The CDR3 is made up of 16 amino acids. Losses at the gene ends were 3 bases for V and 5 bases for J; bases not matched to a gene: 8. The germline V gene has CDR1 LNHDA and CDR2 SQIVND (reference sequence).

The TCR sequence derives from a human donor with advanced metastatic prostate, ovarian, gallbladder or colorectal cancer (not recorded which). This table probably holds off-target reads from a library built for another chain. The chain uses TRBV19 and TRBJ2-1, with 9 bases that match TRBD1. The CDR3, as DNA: TGTGCCAGTAGTATCTCAGGGACAGGGCGCCACAATGAGCAGTTCTTC. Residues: CASSISGTGRHNEQFF.